This passage covers 15 T cell receptor beta chains from one sample sequenced in a study of cytomegalovirus exposure and HLA in healthy donors. The PCR employed 60 Vbeta primers together with 13 Jbeta primers. Some clones are missing from TCRdb's copy, which holds only in-frame ones; the method was immunoSEQ multiplex PCR. The data contain around 110,000 clones, roughly 71% of them singletons. Sample: PBMCs. These receptors were obtained from a male donor in good health and CMV-seropositive.

This chain connects TRBV7-3 to TRBJ1-5; no clear D gene. The germline CDR1 and CDR2 sequences are SGHTA and FQGTGA. This CDR3 spans 13 amino acids. V lost 3 bases and J 0 bases, leaving 3 bases between the germline ends. The CDR3 DNA follows: TGTGCCAGCAGCTTGAGTAGCAATCAGCCCCAGCATTTT. Amino acid sequence: CASSLSSNQPQHF.

This clone was seen only a few times. This chain links TRBV9 with TRBJ1-4; no firm D call. This CDR3 contains 16 residues. V lost 4 bases and J 2 bases, leaving 15 bases between the germline ends. The V gene's germline CDR1 is SGDLS and CDR2 YYNGEE. The CDR3 nucleotides are TGTGCCAGCAGCCCGGGCGGACTGTCGACTAATGAAAAACTGTTTTTT. Protein: CASSPGGLSTNEKLFF.

The chain joins TRBV6-1 to TRBJ2-7, with TRBD1 as a possible D gene (6 bases). V gave up 0 bases and J gave up 2 bases, with 11 bases separating them. CDR1 and CDR2 (germline): MNHNS, SASEGT. The CDR3 runs 15 residues. Here the CDR3 DNA reads TGTGCCAGCAGTGAAGCAGGGGGAACCACCTACGAGCAGTACTTC. Translation: CASSEAGGTTYEQYF.

The chain couples TRBV5-1 to TRBJ2-4; a possible D gene is TRBD1 (7 bases). Trimming left V 1 base short and J 0 bases short, with 17 bases between. From germline, CDR1 is SGHRS and CDR2 YFSETQ. The CDR3 is made up of 18 amino acids. CDR3 DNA: TGCGCCAGCAGCTTGTGGTCAGGGGGAGGTGGAGCCAAAAACATTCAGTACTTC. Translated: CASSLWSGGGGAKNIQYF.

The chain links TRBV5-4 to TRBJ2-7; TRBD2 matches 11 bases. Germline CDR1 is SGHNT and CDR2 is YYREEE (reference sequence). This CDR3 has 15 amino acids. V lost 0 bases, J lost 3 bases, and 2 bases stayed unmatched. CDR3 in DNA: TGTGCCAGCAGCTTGGCCGGGACTAGCGGCTACGAGCAGTACTTC. Translating it yields CASSLAGTSGYEQYF.

The CDR3 loop reads CASARLTGTPNEKLFF. CDR3 coding DNA: TGTGCCAGCGCGAGATTAACCGGGACACCTAATGAAAAACTGTTTTTT. The J gene is TRBJ1-4, the V gene TRBV7-2; D is possibly TRBD1 (6 bases). CDR3 length: 16 amino acids. CDR1 and CDR2 from the germline V gene are SGHTA and FQGNSA. Trimming pared 8 bases from V and 3 bases from J, leaving 19 bases between.

The chain uses TRBV7-9 and TRBJ2-7; 7 positions match TRBD1. This CDR3 is built from 14 residues. The germline V gene encodes CDR1 SEHNR and CDR2 FQNEAQ (reference sequence). J gave up 7 bases and V 6 bases, and 12 bases lay outside the gene matches. The CDR3 DNA follows: TGTGCCAGCAGTCAATCAGTCCTGGGACAGGAGCAGTACTTC. It encodes CASSQSVLGQEQYF.

The rearrangement uses TRBV7-9 and TRBJ2-3; D is ambiguous. Looked up from germline, CDR1 is SEHNR and CDR2 is FQNEAQ (reference sequence). This CDR3 is 12 amino acids long. Trimming left V 5 bases short and J 2 bases short, with 5 bases between. The CDR3 sequence: CASSPSTDTQYF. DNA of the CDR3: TGTGCCAGCAGCCCCTCCACAGATACGCAGTATTTT.

The gene calls are TRBV10-3 and TRBJ1-3; D unresolved. Trimming removed 0 bases from V and 0 bases from J, with 9 bases in between. The CDR3 consists of 16 residues. CDR1 ENHRY and CDR2 SYGVKD come from the germline V gene. The CDR3 DNA reads TGTGCCATCAGTGAGTCATTTTCCATCTCTGGAAACACCATATATTTT. It encodes CAISESFSISGNTIYF.

The chain employs TRBV29-1 and TRBJ1-1; TRBD1 matches at 12 bases. The CDR3 length is 15 residues. The J segment lost 3 bases and the V segment lost 6 bases, leaving 8 bases of the junction unmatched. Germline V lookup: CDR1 SQVTM, CDR2 ANQGSEA. The CDR3 spells CSVRGTGGGHTEAFF. CDR3 nucleotides: TGCAGCGTGCGGGGGACAGGGGGCGGTCACACTGAAGCTTTCTTT.

The rearrangement uses TRBV10-3 and TRBJ2-7; 7 nucleotides align to TRBD1. The length of the CDR3 is 18 residues. Per the germline V gene, CDR1 is ENHRY and CDR2 is SYGVKD. The ends lost 2 bases at V and 5 bases at J; junction bases unmatched: 18. CDR3 amino acids: CAISEPRGRDSGRDEQYF. The CDR3 nucleotides are TGTGCCATCAGTGAGCCCCGGGGCCGGGACAGCGGTAGGGACGAGCAGTACTTC.

The chain recombines TRBV2 with TRBJ1-5, with a tentative D call TRBD1 (6 bases). The CDR3 extends over 16 amino acids. Germline V gives CDR1 SNHLY, CDR2 FYNNEI. V was trimmed by 2 bases and J by 1 base, leaving 12 bases between them. The CDR3, as DNA: TGTGCCAGCAGTGAACTTTGGGGGCTAAGCAATCAGCCCCAGCATTTT. Amino acid sequence: CASSELWGLSNQPQHF.

The chain is built from TRBV7-2 and TRBJ2-7; D unclear. Trimming removed 4 bases from V and 2 bases from J, with 12 bases in between. The CDR3 is made up of 14 amino acids. The germline V gene encodes CDR1 SGHTA and CDR2 FQGNSA. CDR3 sequence reads: CASSSRSSTYEQYF. CDR3 bases: TGTGCCAGCAGCTCTAGGTCCTCTACCTACGAGCAGTACTTC.

V is TRBV6-5 and J is TRBJ1-2; a possible D gene is TRBD1 (6 bases). V was trimmed by 4 bases and J by 8 bases, leaving 8 bases between them. This CDR3 region has 11 residues. Germline V gives CDR1 MNHEY, CDR2 SVGAGI. The CDR3 reads CASSSTGGYTF. The CDR3 bases are TGTGCCAGCAGTTCGACAGGCGGCTACACCTTC.

The chain recombines TRBV2 with TRBJ1-1; 8 bases agree with TRBD1. Germline-derived CDR1 and CDR2 are SNHLY and FYNNEI. V gave up 6 bases and J gave up 4 bases; unmatched junction bases: 7. This CDR3 region has 14 residues. For the CDR3, the DNA is TGTGCCAGCAGCGACAGGGGCCAGAGCACTGAAGCTTTCTTT. It is translated as CASSDRGQSTEAFF.